Each of the 11 T cell receptor beta chains below was sequenced from the same sample in a study of identical twins. Each CDR3 protein gets one entry after TCRdb re-called the 5' RACE reads with MiXCR. This sample carries some 790,000 distinct CDR3 sequences, around a sixth of them seen once, and the ten largest clones take about an eighth. These data were likewise used in another study, on T cells expressing NK-cell markers.

Sequences were obtained from PBMCs. These receptors were obtained from a woman aged 18-30 years in good health.

This clonotype was counted between two and nine times. This chain links TRBV29-1 with TRBJ2-7, with D perhaps being TRBD1 or TRBD2 (5 bases each). The V end was cut by 5 bases, the J end by 2 bases, with 16 bases between. CDR1 SQVTM and CDR2 ANQGSEA come from the germline V gene. The CDR3 extends over 14 amino acids. CDR3 in DNA: TGCAGCGTTTCGTCTACGGGGCCCACCTACGAGCAGTACTTC. This encodes CSVSSTGPTYEQYF.

The rearrangement joins TRBV20-1 to TRBJ1-4, with a tentative D call TRBD1 (5 bases). The germline V gene encodes CDR1 DFQATT and CDR2 SNEGSKA (reference sequence). The CDR3 contains 14 residues. Deletions cut 6 bases from V and 3 bases from J, with 14 bases between. The CDR3 region is CSASPGTSNEKLFF. The CDR3 DNA sequence: TGCAGTGCAAGCCCCGGGACGTCTAATGAAAAACTGTTTTTT.

The chain has TRBV12-3 or TRBV12-4 and TRBJ1-2; D gene ambiguous. The CDR3 covers 14 residues. V was cut by 2 bases and J by 8 bases, with 15 bases left in between. The CDR3 DNA reads TGTGCCAGCAGTTTATCCTCATTCCTGCGGGGCTACACCTTC. This encodes CASSLSSFLRGYTF.

Turning to this clonotype: Its ends do not fully match the called genes, so a read error is possible. The chain carries TRBV12-3 or TRBV12-4 and TRBJ2-3; D possibly uses TRBD1 or TRBD2 (5 bases each). There are 11 residues in the CDR3. Written as DNA, the CDR3 is TGTGCCAGCAGTTTCGGCAGGGACGTCGATTTT. It yields the protein CASSFGRDVDF.

The J gene is TRBJ1-3, the V gene TRBV20-1; no reliable D call. Looked up from germline, CDR1 is DFQATT and CDR2 is SNEGSKA (reference sequence). The CDR3 is made up of 13 amino acids. Deletions cut 1 base from V and 4 bases from J, with 8 bases between. The CDR3 DNA reads TGCAGTGCTAGAGTGTACGGAGGAAACACCATATATTTT. Its protein is CSARVYGGNTIYF.

The rearrangement links TRBV29-1 to TRBJ1-2; D is unresolved. The CDR3 is 12 amino acids. Trimming took off 7 bases at V and 3 bases at J, with 12 bases between the two ends. CDR1 SQVTM and CDR2 ANQGSEA come from the germline V gene. The CDR3 spells CSALIMDYGYTF. In DNA form, the CDR3 reads TGCAGCGCCCTAATTATGGACTATGGCTACACCTTC.

This clonotype was picked up a small number of times. The rearrangement links TRBV9 to TRBJ2-3; 8 nucleotides agree with TRBD2. Germline CDR1 SGDLS, CDR2 YYNGEE. The CDR3 runs to 17 residues. J gave up 0 bases and V 0 bases, and 6 bases lay outside the gene matches. The DNA of the CDR3 is TGTGCCAGCAGCGTAGCCCCCCCTAGCGGGAGCACAGATACGCAGTATTTT. This sequence encodes CASSVAPPSGSTDTQYF.

This clonotype was detected only a few times. The gene calls are TRBV29-1 and TRBJ1-1; D possibly corresponds to TRBD1 (5 bases). V lost 4 bases and J lost 4, with 16 bases in between. The CDR3 covers 14 residues. Germline V gene lookup returns CDR1 SQVTM and CDR2 ANQGSEA. The CDR3 bases are TGCAGCGTTGGATGGCAGGGCGGTGGCACTGAAGCTTTCTTT. It is translated as CSVGWQGGGTEAFF.

The V gene is TRBV19, the J gene TRBJ1-2, with 8 bases lining up with TRBD1. From germline, CDR1 is LNHDA and CDR2 SQIVND (reference sequence). V trimming: 6 bases; J trimming: 7 bases; junction bases outside the gene matches: 19. This CDR3 comprises 17 residues. The CDR3 DNA is TGTGCCAGTAGCCCTCCACGACCGGGACAGGTGGGCCTTGGCTACACCTTC. Amino acid sequence: CASSPPRPGQVGLGYTF.

This clonotype came up a few times. V gene TRBV12-3 or TRBV12-4 combines with J gene TRBJ1-4; D is possibly TRBD1 (6 bases). V lost 6 bases and J 4 bases, leaving 12 bases between the germline ends. The CDR3 loop spans 14 amino acids. CDR3 sequence: CASRKDSFNEKLFF. The CDR3 nucleotides are TGTGCCAGCAGGAAGGACAGTTTTAATGAAAAACTGTTTTTT.

The CDR3 loop is CASRGPNKPYEQYF. The CDR3 DNA follows: TGTGCCAGCAGGGGCCCAAATAAACCCTACGAGCAGTACTTC. The rearrangement links TRBV6-1 to TRBJ2-7; D gene ambiguous. The CDR3 contains 14 residues. V dropped 6 bases and J dropped 2 bases, with 14 bases sitting between them. CDR1 MNHNS and CDR2 SASEGT come from the germline V gene.